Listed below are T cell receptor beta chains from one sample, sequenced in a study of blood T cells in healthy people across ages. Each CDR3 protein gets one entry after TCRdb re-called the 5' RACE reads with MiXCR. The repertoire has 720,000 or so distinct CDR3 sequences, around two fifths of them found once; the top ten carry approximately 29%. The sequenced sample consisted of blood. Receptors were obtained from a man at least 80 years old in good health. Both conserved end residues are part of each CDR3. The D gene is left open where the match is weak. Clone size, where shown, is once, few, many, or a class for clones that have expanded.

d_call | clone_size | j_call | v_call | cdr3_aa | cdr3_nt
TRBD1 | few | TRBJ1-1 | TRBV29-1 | CSVTPDRAIDTEAFF | TGCAGCGTTACCCCCGACAGGGCCATTGACACTGAAGCTTTCTTT
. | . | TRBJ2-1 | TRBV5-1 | CASLRLPGQGNEQFF | TGCGCCAGCCTCAGGCTTCCGGGACAAGGGAATGAGCAGTTCTTC
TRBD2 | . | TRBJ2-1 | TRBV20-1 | CSARDGTGARGLAGVEQFF | TGCAGTGCTAGAGACGGGACAGGGGCCAGAGGACTAGCGGGGGTCGAGCAGTTCTTC
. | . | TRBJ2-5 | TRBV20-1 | CSAMVSAKETQYF | TGCAGTGCTATGGTTAGCGCAAAAGAGACCCAGTACTTC
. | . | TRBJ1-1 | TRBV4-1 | CASSPPQGPEAFF | TGCGCCAGCAGTCCCCCCCAGGGGCCTGAAGCTTTCTTT
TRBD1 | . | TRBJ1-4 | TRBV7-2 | CTSSLVADRAEKLFF | TGTACCAGCAGCTTAGTTGCGGACAGGGCTGAAAAACTGTTTTTT
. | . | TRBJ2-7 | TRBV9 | CASSVVGSYSSYNEQYF | TGTGCCAGCAGCGTAGTAGGGTCCTACAGCTCCTACAATGAGCAGTACTTC
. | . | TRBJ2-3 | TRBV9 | CASSVSVTDTQYF | TGTGCCAGCAGCGTAAGCGTCACAGATACGCAGTATTTT
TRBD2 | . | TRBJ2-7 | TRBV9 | CTSSVGLFSGGANYEQYF | TGTACCAGCAGCGTAGGACTGTTTAGCGGGGGGGCTAATTACGAGCAGTACTTC
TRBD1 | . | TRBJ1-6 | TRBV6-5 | CASRPQGADNSPLHF | TGTGCCAGCAGGCCCCAGGGGGCGGATAATTCACCCCTCCACTTT
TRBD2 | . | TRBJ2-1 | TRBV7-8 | CASSRALPGTSAWSEQFF | TGTGCCAGCAGCCGCGCCCTACCCGGGACTAGCGCCTGGTCTGAGCAGTTCTTC
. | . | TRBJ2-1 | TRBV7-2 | CASTARDGSSYNEQFF | TGTGCCAGCACCGCCAGGGACGGTAGCTCCTACAATGAGCAGTTCTTC
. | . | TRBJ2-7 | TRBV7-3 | CASSGDLGNEQYF | TGTGCCAGCAGCGGGGACCTGGGGAACGAGCAGTACTTC
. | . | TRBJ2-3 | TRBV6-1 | CASSLRGGGSTDTQYF | TGTGCCAGCAGTCTCCGTGGGGGCGGGAGCACAGATACGCAGTATTTT
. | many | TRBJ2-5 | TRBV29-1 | CSVSGAETQYF | TGCAGCGTTTCCGGGGCCGAGACCCAGTACTTC
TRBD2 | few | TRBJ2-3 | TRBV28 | CASSSEPSGGKSTDTQYF | TGTGCCAGCAGTTCAGAGCCTAGCGGAGGGAAGAGCACAGATACGCAGTATTTT
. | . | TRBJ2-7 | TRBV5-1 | CASRVAASSYEQYF | TGCGCCAGCAGGGTAGCGGCGAGCTCCTACGAGCAGTACTTC
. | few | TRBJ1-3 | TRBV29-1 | CSVVGERASAGNTIYF | TGCAGCGTTGTGGGCGAGAGGGCCTCGGCGGGAAACACCATATATTTT
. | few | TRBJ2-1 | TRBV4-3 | CASSQEFRSLDEQFF | TGCGCCAGCAGCCAAGAATTCCGGAGTCTCGATGAGCAGTTCTTC
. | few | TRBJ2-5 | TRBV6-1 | CASSEIPKTQYF | TGTGCCAGCAGTGAAATCCCAAAGACCCAGTACTTC
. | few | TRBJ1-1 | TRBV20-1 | CSAIRGPNTEAFF | TGCAGTGCTATTAGAGGGCCGAACACTGAAGCTTTCTTT
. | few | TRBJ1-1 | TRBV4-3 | CASSQVGAGEAFF | TGCGCCAGCAGCCAAGTAGGGGCAGGGGAAGCTTTCTTT
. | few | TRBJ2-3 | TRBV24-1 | CATREGKRTDTQYF | TGTGCCACCAGGGAGGGAAAGAGGACAGATACGCAGTATTTT
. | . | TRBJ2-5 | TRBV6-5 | CASSYRAGTQYF | TGTGCCAGCAGTTACAGGGCTGGGACCCAGTACTTC
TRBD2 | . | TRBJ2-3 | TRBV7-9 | CASSLIAGLSTDTQYF | TGTGCCAGCAGCTTAATAGCGGGATTAAGCACAGATACGCAGTATTTT
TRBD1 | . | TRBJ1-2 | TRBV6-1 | CASSEAKGQGRGYTF | TGTGCCAGCAGCGAAGCCAAGGGACAGGGGCGTGGCTACACCTTC
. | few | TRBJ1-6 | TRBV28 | CASSSTGTYSPLHF | TGTGCCAGCAGCTCAACCGGGACTTATTCACCCCTCCACTTT
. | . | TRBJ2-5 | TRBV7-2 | CASSVVRVGTQYF | TGTGCCAGCAGCGTAGTGAGGGTTGGGACCCAGTACTTC
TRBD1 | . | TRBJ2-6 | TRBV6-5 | CASSNPDRAGANVLTF | TGTGCCAGCAGTAACCCAGACAGGGCTGGGGCCAACGTCCTGACTTTC
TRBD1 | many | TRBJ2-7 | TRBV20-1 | CSAKKQGQGSHEQYF | TGCAGTGCTAAGAAGCAGGGACAGGGCTCCCACGAGCAGTACTTC
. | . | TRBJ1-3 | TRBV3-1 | CASSHEGNTIYF | TGTGCCAGCAGTCATGAGGGGAACACCATATATTTT
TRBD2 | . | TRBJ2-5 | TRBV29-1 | CSVVPGGRLYNEQYF | TGCAGCGTTGTTCCGGGGGGGAGACTCTACAATGAGCAGTACTTC
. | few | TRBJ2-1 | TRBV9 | CASSRANNEQFF | TGCGCCAGCAGTAGGGCGAACAATGAGCAGTTCTTC
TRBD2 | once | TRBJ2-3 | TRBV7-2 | CASSDGRGSGTDTQYF | TGTGCCAGCAGCGACGGGAGGGGATCTGGCACAGATACGCAGTATTTT
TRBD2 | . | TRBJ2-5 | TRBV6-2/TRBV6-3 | CASRVAAGVTQTQYF | TGTGCCAGCAGAGTCGCGGCGGGAGTTACGCAGACCCAGTACTTC
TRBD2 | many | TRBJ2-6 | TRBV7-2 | CASSPGGLGANVLTF | TGTGCCAGCAGCCCGGGGGGGCTTGGGGCCAACGTCCTGACTTTC
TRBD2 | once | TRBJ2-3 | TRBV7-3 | CASRLGPSGGSDTQYF | TGTGCCAGCAGGCTAGGCCCTAGCGGGGGCTCAGATACGCAGTATTTT
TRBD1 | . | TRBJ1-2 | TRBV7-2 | CASSEDTGVPGGYTF | TGTGCCAGCAGCGAGGATACAGGGGTGCCAGGAGGCTACACCTTC
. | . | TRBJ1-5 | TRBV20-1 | CSASLETGNNQPQHF | TGCAGTGCTAGCCTCGAGACAGGAAACAATCAGCCCCAGCATTTT
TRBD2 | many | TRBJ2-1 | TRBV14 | CASRPIAGAADNEQFF | TGTGCCAGCAGACCAATAGCGGGAGCAGCGGACAATGAGCAGTTCTTC
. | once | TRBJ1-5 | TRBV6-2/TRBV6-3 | CASSLNAGSNQPQHF | TGTGCCAGCAGTCTTAATGCCGGTAGCAATCAGCCCCAGCATTTT
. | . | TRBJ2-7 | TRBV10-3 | CAISESRLYEQYF | TGTGCCATCAGTGAGTCTAGACTTTACGAGCAGTACTTC
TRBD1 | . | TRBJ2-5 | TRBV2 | CAGKTGGEGETQYF | TGTGCCGGGAAGACAGGGGGTGAGGGAGAGACCCAGTACTTC
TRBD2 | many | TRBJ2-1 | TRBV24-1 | CATSDTGTRAYNEQFF | TGTGCCACCAGTGATACCGGGACTAGGGCCTACAATGAGCAGTTCTTC
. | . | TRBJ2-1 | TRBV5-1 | CASSLGGVPRNEQFF | TGCGCCAGCAGCTTGGGTGGGGTCCCCCGCAATGAGCAGTTCTTC